This T cell receptor beta chain is from a study of control samples from healthy donors and cancer patients (TCRdb year 2020). Libraries were prepared through the immunoSEQ multiplex PCR assay. TCRdb re-hosts the immuneACCESS table, in-frame sequences only. Its copies lack some clones; in the studies checked, an unresolved V gene accounts for under half of them, and the cause for the rest is not known. This sample comprises about 120,000 clones, about 87% of them detected only once. The top ten clones comprise 9% to 14% of the sample. In the case of this clone: It lacks a known antigen. One base away there is no much larger clone; base qualities are not given.

The sequence came from a man aged 25-40 years in good health. Sequencing was performed on blood.

DNA sequence: TGTGCCACTCAGGAGGGGACGAACACTGAAGCTTTCTTT. The resulting protein is CATQEGTNTEAFF. The chain is encoded by TRBV3-1 (or the pseudogene TRBV3-2) joined to TRBJ1-1; TRBD1 is a weak D gene call, 5 bases matching. Between the V and J ends, shortened by 10 bases and 1 base respectively, the junction contains 13 bases. The germline V gene (reference sequence) supplies CDR1 LGHDT and CDR2 YNNKEL. There are 13 amino acids in the CDR3, from cysteine to phenylalanine inclusive. The only DNA kept is the CDR3, 39 bases in frame from the first base.